The clone carrying this T cell receptor (beta chain) was counted at least ten times. Using immunoSEQ multiplex PCR, the repertoire was profiled, and TCRdb retains in-frame clones only, with some absent. This sample yields some 200,000 clones, of which approximately 80% are seen a single time; 4% to 6.5% belongs to the top ten. This record comes from a study of blood T cell repertoires in COVID-19. The junction had 11 bases not matched to a gene; V was cut back by 5 bases and J by 0 bases. This CDR3 is built from 17 residues. Germline V lookup: CDR1 GTSNPN, CDR2 SVGIG (reference sequence). This clonotype was sampled from a woman aged 55-70 years with acute COVID-19. Sequenced sample: PBMCs or T cells enriched from blood (not recorded which). The V call is TRBV30, the J call TRBJ1-5; 9 bases are a match to TRBD1. The CDR3 DNA follows: TGTGCCTGGGACAGGGGGGAAGGAAGATATAGCAATCAGCCCCAGCATTTT. Protein sequence: CAWDRGEGRYSNQPQHF.